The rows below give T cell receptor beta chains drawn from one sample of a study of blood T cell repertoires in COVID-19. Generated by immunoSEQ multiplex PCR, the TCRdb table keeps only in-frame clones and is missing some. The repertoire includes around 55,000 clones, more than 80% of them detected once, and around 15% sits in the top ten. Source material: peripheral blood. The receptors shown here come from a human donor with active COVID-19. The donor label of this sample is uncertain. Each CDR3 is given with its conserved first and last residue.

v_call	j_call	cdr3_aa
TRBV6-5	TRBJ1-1	CASSYLGGTEAFF
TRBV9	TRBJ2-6	CASSVAGFSGANVLTF
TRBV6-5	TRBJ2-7	CASSRGPSDEQYF
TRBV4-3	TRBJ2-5	CASSQDTGQQETQYF
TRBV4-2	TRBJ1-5	CASSQADGGNQPQHF
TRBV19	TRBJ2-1	CASRRTSGGPYNEQFF
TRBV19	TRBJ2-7	CASQRASATGEQYF
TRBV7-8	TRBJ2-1	CASRRDRIPSYNEQFF
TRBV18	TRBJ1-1	CASSQDQGGTEAFF
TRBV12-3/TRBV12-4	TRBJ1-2	CASSQVESGYTF
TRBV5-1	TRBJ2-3	CASSDGTSFGIDTQYF
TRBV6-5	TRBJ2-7	CASSSGQGAGEQYF
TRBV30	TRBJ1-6	CAWSSPGWKPPLHF
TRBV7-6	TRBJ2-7	CASSSPGLAGAIEQYF
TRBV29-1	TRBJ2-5	CSVVTGEETQYF
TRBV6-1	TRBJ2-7	CASSEIGEHEQYF
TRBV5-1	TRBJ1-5	CASSLGPGGSNQPQHF
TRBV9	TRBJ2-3	CASSVAPRGSPDTQYF
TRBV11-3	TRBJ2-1	CASNPGGTYNEQFF
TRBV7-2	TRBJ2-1	CASSGAGGFDEQFF
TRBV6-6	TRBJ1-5	CASSYPGASNQPQHF
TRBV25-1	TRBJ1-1	CASSAPGQPEAFF
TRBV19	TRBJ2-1	CASSNYGGSYNEQFF